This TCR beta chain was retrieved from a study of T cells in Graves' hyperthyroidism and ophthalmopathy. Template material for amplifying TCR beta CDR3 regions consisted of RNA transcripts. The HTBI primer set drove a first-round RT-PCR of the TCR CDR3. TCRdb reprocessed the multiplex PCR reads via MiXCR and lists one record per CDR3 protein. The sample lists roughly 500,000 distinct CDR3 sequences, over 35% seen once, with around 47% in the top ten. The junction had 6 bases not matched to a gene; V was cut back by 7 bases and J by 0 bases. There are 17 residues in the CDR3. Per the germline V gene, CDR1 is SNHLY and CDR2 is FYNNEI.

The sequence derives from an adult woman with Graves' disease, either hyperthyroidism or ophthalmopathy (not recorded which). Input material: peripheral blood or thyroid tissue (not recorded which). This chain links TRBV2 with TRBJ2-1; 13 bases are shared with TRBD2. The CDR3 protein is CASTRLAGGRSYNEQFF. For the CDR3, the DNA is TGTGCCAGCACCCGACTAGCGGGAGGTCGCTCCTACAATGAGCAGTTCTTC.